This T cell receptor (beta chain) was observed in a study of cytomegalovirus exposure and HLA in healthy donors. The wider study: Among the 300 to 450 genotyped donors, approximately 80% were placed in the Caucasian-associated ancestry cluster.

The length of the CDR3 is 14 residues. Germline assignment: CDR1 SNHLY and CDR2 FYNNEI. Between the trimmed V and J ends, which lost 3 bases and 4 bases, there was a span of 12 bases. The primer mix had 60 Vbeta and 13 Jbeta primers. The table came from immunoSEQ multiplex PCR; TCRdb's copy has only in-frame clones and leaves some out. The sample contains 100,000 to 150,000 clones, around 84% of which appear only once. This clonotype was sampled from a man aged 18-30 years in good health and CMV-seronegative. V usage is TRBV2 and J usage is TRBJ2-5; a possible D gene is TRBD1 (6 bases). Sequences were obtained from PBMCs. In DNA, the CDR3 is TGTGCCAGCAGTGATCCCGGGACAAGAGAGACCCAGTACTTC. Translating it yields CASSDPGTRETQYF. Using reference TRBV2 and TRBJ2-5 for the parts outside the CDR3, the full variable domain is EPEVTQTPSHQVTQMGQEVILRCVPISNHLYFYWYRQILGQKVEFLVSFYNNEISEKSEIFDDQFSVERPDGSNFTLKIRSTKLEDSAMYFCASSDPGTRETQYFGPGTRLLVL.